This TCR beta chain was found in a study of CD8+CD57+ T cells in acquired aplastic anemia (dated by TCRdb to between 2018 and 2020). For the study in its entirety: Extracted DNA from sorted CD4+ and CD8+ cells averaged around 3.3 ug, ranging from roughly 0.17 to 30 ug. An average of around 10 million reads for CD4+ cells and 11 million or so reads for CD8+ cells was obtained from healthy donor samples. Overall study results and their limits: CD8+ Simpson's diversity did not differ significantly between patients and healthy controls (P=0.060). Some 27 CD8+ CDR3 sequences were found in both patients and controls but appeared to be highly expressed in patients and within the immunodominant clones of the patients.

Profiling of TCR beta VDJ combinations and CDR3 sequences used genomic DNA as the template. TCR repertoire sequencing was run on an Illumina HiSeq 2000. The authors' pipeline ran thus. TRBV/TRBJ rearrangement plots, CDR3 size and DJ length profiles, and Simpson's diversity index were used to evaluate the repertoires. Whichever DNA sequence was most abundant in the deep sequencing data was defined as the immunodominant clone. CDR3 amino acid sequences were screened for sharing across subjects and compared with published repertoires and the VDJdb database. The raw public reads went through TCRdb reprocessing: fastp at Q25, MiXCR clone calling, in-frame beta chains kept. Here each entry gathers all rows of one CDR3 protein and keeps the most common genes and DNA. TCRdb's processing, not the study's, gives the V and J calls here. Here the sample has about 210,000 distinct CDR3 sequences; 34% occur a single time. The ten most abundant clones make up 0.95% to 1.3% of the sample.

In the study, sorted CD4+ and CD8+ blood T cells from patients with severe aplastic anemia and from healthy subjects underwent deep sequencing of TCR repertoires. Ficoll-Paque density gradient centrifugation was used to isolate peripheral blood mononuclear cells. Before DNA extraction, CD4+ and CD8+ T cells were sorted by FACS or by magnetic beads. This clonotype showed up many times. No cognate antigen has been identified for it. No base qualities exist here, and no much larger clone lies one base off it. Compared with germline, V lacks 5 bases and J lacks 7 bases; bases without a gene match: 11. From its cysteine to its phenylalanine, the CDR3 spans 15 amino acids. Kept here is only the CDR3 DNA, which spans 45 bases and is read in frame from base 1. The germline V gene provides CDR1 SNHLY and CDR2 FYNNEI.

The sequencing input was sorted CD4+, CD8+, or CD8+CD57+ T cells (not recorded which) from PBMCs. The source of this sequence is a human donor in good health, serving as a control. The V and J genes are TRBV2 and TRBJ1-1; a stretch of 9 junction bases matches TRBD1. The bases read TGTGCCAGCAGTCGGGACAGGGCAGCGTGGGGTGAAGCTTTCTTT. Its coded protein is CASSRDRAAWGEAFF.